This TCR beta chain came from a study of blood T cell repertoires in COVID-19. Repertoires were generated with immunoSEQ multiplex PCR, while TCRdb's copy carries only in-frame clones and drops some. Seen here are 100,000 to 150,000 clones, over 75% observed once, and the top ten hold about 4.2%. The CDR3 totals 13 residues. V lost 6 bases to trimming and J lost 8 bases, with 14 bases between them. Germline CDR1 MNHEY, CDR2 SVGAGI. The TCR was taken from a woman aged 70-85 years with acute or convalescent COVID-19. What was sequenced was peripheral blood. The chain recombines TRBV6-5 with TRBJ2-1; possibly TRBD2 for D (5 bases). The DNA of the CDR3 is TGTGCCAGCAGACCCGTACTCGGGGATGAGCAGTTCTTC. It yields the protein CASRPVLGDEQFF.